This T cell receptor (beta chain) was observed in a study of prognosis after radiotherapy for stage I lung cancer (dated by TCRdb to about 2021). With regard to the full study: Between early 2018 and early 2019, about 19 stage I NSCLC patients were enrolled in Nanjing, China. Some 14 patients presented with newly diagnosed primary stage I lung tumors, and a few carried oligometastatic NSCLC following surgical resection of the primary tumor. Every patient was deemed medically inoperable, approximately eleven because of comorbidities and over 5 because they refused surgery. The cohort was made up of about a dozen men and a handful of women, with a median age of roughly 74 years and an age range of roughly 50 to 95 years. Squamous cell carcinoma histology was identified in seven patients, and adenocarcinoma histology was identified in twelve patients. Using image-guided IMRT or VMAT, SBRT was delivered in 3 to 5 fractions at a biologically effective dose of at least 100 Gy. No patient received concurrent therapy alongside SBRT. About 20% of the 19 patients developed distant metastases after SBRT, at a median of roughly seven months; the other 15 showed no significant progression. Peripheral blood TCR beta repertoires were profiled in stage I NSCLC patients before and after stereotactic body radiotherapy, and the study then linked these repertoires to distant failure. A total of 40 or so blood samples from some 20 patients were sequenced, with one sample obtained before and one obtained after SBRT for each patient. The full study reports these points: TRBV and TRBJ usage frequencies reportedly differed by metastasis status, in two V genes at baseline and in fewer than 10 V and two J genes after SBRT. No adjustment for multiple comparisons was applied to any of the reported P values. Post-SBRT Shannon entropy and its change from baseline were lower in patients who developed distant metastases; baseline Shannon entropy was not associated with metastases. The small cohort and short follow-up limited the study, so independent validation of the findings is needed. No determination of tumor specificity was made for expanded TCR clones. A decrease in unique TCR clone counts was observed after SBRT (median 10,088 before versus several thousand after; Wilcoxon paired P=0.011).

The germline V gene encodes CDR1 SGHNT and CDR2 YYREEE (reference sequence). Measured from the cysteine to the phenylalanine, the CDR3 is 16 residues long. The CDR3 DNA has 48 bases and is translated from base 1. The germline V and J ends show losses of 4 bases and 4 bases respectively, and no gene match explains 9 bases of the junction. This clonotype was detected only a few times. Which antigen it targets is not known. The sample holds no much larger clone one base away, and base qualities are not on file. A history of other malignancies or of prior chemotherapy or radiotherapy was absent in all patients, and node-negative disease was shown on CT and PET/CT in all patients. At each of the two time points, approximately 6.2 milliliters of peripheral venous blood were collected into EDTA tubes. Ficoll-Paque Plus density-gradient centrifugation was used to isolate PBMCs. Right after collection, samples were placed at -80 degrees C and kept there until analysis.

Two rounds of multiplex PCR were performed to amplify the TCR beta CDR3 region from genomic DNA. The first PCR round used primers specific to each TRBV and TRBJ gene, with sequences filed in Chinese patent CN105087789A. Universal primers were used in the second PCR round. The Roche High Pure PCR Template Preparation Kit was used to extract genomic DNA from the frozen PBMCs. Paired-end sequencing with 151 bp reads was performed on the libraries using an Illumina HiSeq 3000. As for the authors' bioinformatics: Raw reads lacking the multiplex PCR primer sequences were removed with CutAdapt. Using PEAR, the high-quality paired reads were merged into contigs. TRB V, D and J gene segments were assigned to each contig with MiXCR by alignment to reference sequences. To remove sequencing errors, CDR3 sequences were clustered according to base quality and sequence similarity. Shannon entropy, normalized by the natural log of the productive TCR sequence number, served as the measure of diversity. To get clonality, Shannon entropy was divided by the natural log of the number of unique clonotypes, and that result was subtracted from one. Progression-free survival cut-offs for repertoire metrics were chosen using the Youden index of ROC curves, with analyses run in R 3.5.3. Clones were called with MiXCR by TCRdb after fastp trimmed the public reads at Q25, and only in-frame beta chains were retained. Entries are consolidated by CDR3 protein sequence, retaining the most common genes and DNA. TCRdb, rather than the study authors, made the V and J calls. The sample records about 25,000 distinct CDR3 sequences, roughly two fifths of which are singletons. The ten largest clones take up about a fifth of the sample.

The sample in question was PBMCs, obtained before or after stereotactic body radiation therapy (not recorded which). This receptor chain uses TRBV5-4 and TRBJ1-3, with 9 bases matching TRBD1. The TCR sequence derives from a donor of 50 years or more with non-small cell lung cancer. The nucleotide sequence reads as follows: TGTGCCAGCAGCCCGGGACAGGGTTCATGGGGAAACACCATATATTTT. Its protein product is CASSPGQGSWGNTIYF. The reference TRBV5-4 and TRBJ1-3 proteins fill in what lies around the CDR3, so the full variable domain reads ETGVTQSPTHLIKTRGQQVTLRCSSQSGHNTVSWYQQALGQGPQFIFQYYREEENGRGNFPPRFSGLQFPNYSSELNVNALELDDSALYLCASSPGQGSWGNTIYFGEGSWLTVV.